This is a list of T cell receptor beta chains from one sample in a study of CD8 T cells in Susac syndrome. TCRdb called the immunoSEQ multiplex PCR reads again in MiXCR, with one record for every CDR3 protein. The sample shows tens of thousands of distinct CDR3 sequences, approximately 93% of them seen only once. Sequencing was done on a sample of CD8+ T cells from PBMCs. The receptors here all came from a human donor with Susac syndrome. Both conserved end residues are part of each CDR3. D genes are given only for firm matches. Not every row has a clone size; where given, it reads once, few, many or a size class.

>NA|once|TRBV13|TRBJ2-3
TGTGCCAGCAGCTTAAAGACAGATACGCAGTATTTT
CASSLKTDTQYF
>NA|NA|TRBV7-2|TRBJ2-3
TGTGCCAGCAGCCATCCCTCCACTGGAGGCGGCCCAGATACGCAGTATTTT
CASSHPSTGGGPDTQYF
>NA|NA|TRBV28|TRBJ2-7
TGTGCCAGCAGTTTATCGTCAGGGTACTACGAGCAGTACTTC
CASSLSSGYYEQYF
>NA|once|TRBV24-1|TRBJ2-3
TGTGCCATCGGGAGAAGCTCAGATACGCAGTATTTT
CAIGRSSDTQYF
>TRBD1|NA|TRBV4-3|TRBJ2-7
TGCGCCAGCAGCCAAGGGACAGGGCCCTACGAGCAGTACTTC
CASSQGTGPYEQYF
>NA|NA|TRBV6-5|TRBJ1-4
TGTGCCAGCAGTTTTCAGGGGACAACTAATGAAAAACTGTTTTTT
CASSFQGTTNEKLFF
>NA|NA|TRBV27|TRBJ2-2
TGTGCCAGCAGCTCAGGAGCCGGGGAGCTGTTTTTT
CASSSGAGELFF
>NA|NA|TRBV19|TRBJ1-4
TGTGCCAGTAGCGTCAGGGTTGCAACTAATGAAAAACTGTTTTTT
CASSVRVATNEKLFF
>NA|NA|TRBV12-3/TRBV12-4|TRBJ1-2
TGTGCCAGCAGTTTACAGGGATGGGACTATGGCTACACCTTC
CASSLQGWDYGYTF
>NA|NA|TRBV19|TRBJ1-6
TGTGCCAGTAGTGTAGAAGAAGACAGGACTTCACCCCTCCACTTT
CASSVEEDRTSPLHF
>NA|NA|TRBV25-1|TRBJ1-5
TGTGCCAGCAGTGAATCATCGGGGATCCAGCCCCAGCATTTT
CASSESSGIQPQHF
>TRBD2|NA|TRBV7-8|TRBJ2-1
TGTGCCAGCAGCCTGGGGACTAGCGGGAATGAGCAGTTCTTC
CASSLGTSGNEQFF
>NA|NA|TRBV4-2|TRBJ1-1
TGTGCCAGCAGCCAAATAAGTGAGTGGAACACTGAAGCTTTCTTT
CASSQISEWNTEAFF
>NA|once|TRBV16|TRBJ1-1
TGTGCCAGCAAGGAGGTGGATACGTTGGCTTTCTTT
CASKEVDTLAFF
>NA|NA|TRBV30|TRBJ2-1
TGTGCCTGGAGTGTTGATAGCTCCTACAATGAGCAGTTCTTC
CAWSVDSSYNEQFF
>NA|NA|TRBV12-3/TRBV12-4|TRBJ1-5
TGTGCCAGCACTATGAGCAATCAGCCCCAGCATTTT
CASTMSNQPQHF
>NA|NA|TRBV15|TRBJ1-2
TGTGCCACCAGGGGTGGGATCACGGTTAAAAATGGCTACACCTTC
CATRGGITVKNGYTF
>NA|NA|TRBV12-5|TRBJ2-2
NA
CASGLAVEDRATGELFF
>NA|NA|TRBV12-3/TRBV12-4|TRBJ2-7
TGTGCCAGCAGTTTGCGGGAATGGAACGAGCAGTACTTC
CASSLREWNEQYF
>NA|NA|TRBV6-2/TRBV6-3|TRBJ2-2
TGTGCCAGCAGTTCTAACCGGGACGTCGTGATCGGGGAGCTGTTTTTT
CASSSNRDVVIGELFF
>TRBD1|NA|TRBV30|TRBJ1-5
TGTGCCTGGAGTCCATACGGGACAGATATCAATCAGCCCCAGCATTTT
CAWSPYGTDINQPQHF
>TRBD1|NA|TRBV7-9|TRBJ2-5
TGTGCCAGCAGCTTAAGGTGGGACAGAGTCCAAGAGACCCAGTACTTC
CASSLRWDRVQETQYF
>NA|NA|TRBV2|TRBJ2-4
TGTGCCAGCAGTGAAGCCGTCCTAGGGGCAGGAGAAAACATTCAGTACTTC
CASSEAVLGAGENIQYF
>NA|once|TRBV4-3|TRBJ2-3
TGCGCCAGCAGCCAAGATGCTAGTGGCACAGATACGCAGTATTTT
CASSQDASGTDTQYF
>NA|NA|TRBV3-1|TRBJ2-7
TGTGCCAGCAGCCAAGTCATGAGGGACTACGAGCAGTACTTC
CASSQVMRDYEQYF
>TRBD1|NA|TRBV6-2/TRBV6-3|TRBJ2-3
TGTGCCAGCAGTTCGTCTGGGACAGCGCAGTATTTT
CASSSSGTAQYF
>TRBD1|NA|TRBV6-5|TRBJ1-1
TGTGCCAGCGTCCAGGGACAGACTTGGAACACTGAAGCTTTCTTT
CASVQGQTWNTEAFF
>NA|NA|TRBV9|TRBJ2-5
TGTGCCAGCAGCCCGTCCGCGAAAGCAGGGGAGACCCAGTACTTC
CASSPSAKAGETQYF
>NA|NA|TRBV21-1|TRBJ2-5
TGTGCCAGCAGCAAAGCTGGGGAGACCCAGTACTTC
CASSKAGETQYF
>TRBD2|NA|TRBV30|TRBJ2-7
TGTGCCTGGAGTCTAGCGGCTATACACGAGCAGTACTTC
CAWSLAAIHEQYF
>NA|NA|TRBV4-1|TRBJ1-1
TGCGCCAGCAGCCAAGATGCGGGGATTGAAGCTTTCTTT
CASSQDAGIEAFF
>NA|NA|TRBV29-1|TRBJ2-1
TGCAGCGTTGAAGCGGCCCTGACGAACTTGTTCTTC
CSVEAALTNLFF
>NA|NA|TRBV9|TRBJ2-1
TGTGCCAGCAGCTCGGGTAGTTCGAATGAGCAGTTCTTC
CASSSGSSNEQFF
>TRBD1|NA|TRBV29-1|TRBJ2-1
TGCAGCGTTGAAGTAGGGGGCAGCTTGGCCTACAATGAGCAGTTCTTC
CSVEVGGSLAYNEQFF
>NA|once|TRBV3-1|TRBJ2-5
TGTGCCAGCAGCCAAGGGGGGGAAGGAATCCAAGAGACCCAGTACTTC
CASSQGGEGIQETQYF
>TRBD2|few|TRBV4-2|TRBJ2-2
TGTGCCAGCAGCCAAGCTAGCGGGAACACCGGGGAGCTGTTTTTT
CASSQASGNTGELFF
>NA|NA|TRBV7-9|TRBJ2-5
TGTGCCAGCGACGGCAGGGGACAAGAGACCCAGTACTTC
CASDGRGQETQYF
>TRBD1|NA|TRBV19|TRBJ1-5
TGTGCCAGTAGTACAGGGGGCAGCAATCAGCCCCAGCATTTT
CASSTGGSNQPQHF
>NA|NA|TRBV7-9|TRBJ1-2
TGTGCCAGCAGCGTCCTAGGTCCTAACTATGGCTACACCTTC
CASSVLGPNYGYTF
>NA|NA|TRBV27|TRBJ2-7
TGTGCCAGCAGTTTATCGTATGGGGTCGAGCAGTACTTC
CASSLSYGVEQYF
>NA|NA|TRBV28|TRBJ2-3
TGTGCCAGCAGCCCCCAAAGGGCTAGCACAGATACGCAGTATTTT
CASSPQRASTDTQYF
>NA|NA|TRBV13|TRBJ2-6
TGTGCCAGCAGCTTAACCCGCTCTGGGGCCAACGTCCTGACTTTC
CASSLTRSGANVLTF
>TRBD2|NA|TRBV9|TRBJ2-1
TGTGCCAGCGGGGGGACTAGCGGTTACAATGAGCAGTTCTTC
CASGGTSGYNEQFF
>NA|NA|TRBV28|TRBJ2-3
TGTGCCACCCGGGGGGACAGGAACACAGATACGCAGTATTTT
CATRGDRNTDTQYF
>TRBD1|NA|TRBV13|TRBJ2-5
TGTGCCAGCAGTACTCTCTCGGGGACAGAACAAGAGACCCAGTACTTC
CASSTLSGTEQETQYF
>NA|NA|TRBV6-5|TRBJ2-5
TGTGCCAGCAGTTACTATGAGACCCAGTACTTC
CASSYYETQYF